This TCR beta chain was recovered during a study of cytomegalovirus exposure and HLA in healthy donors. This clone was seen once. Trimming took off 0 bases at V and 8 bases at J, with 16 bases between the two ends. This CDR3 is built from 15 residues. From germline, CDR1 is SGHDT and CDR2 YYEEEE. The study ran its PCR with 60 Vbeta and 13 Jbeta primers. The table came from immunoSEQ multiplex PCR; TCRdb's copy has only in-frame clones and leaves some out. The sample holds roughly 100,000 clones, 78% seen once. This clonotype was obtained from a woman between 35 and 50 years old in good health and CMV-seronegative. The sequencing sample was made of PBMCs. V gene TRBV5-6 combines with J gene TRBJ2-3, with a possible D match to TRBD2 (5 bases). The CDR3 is CASSLGLALTGTQYF. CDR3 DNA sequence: TGTGCCAGCAGCTTGGGGCTAGCCCTAACGGGTACGCAGTATTTT.